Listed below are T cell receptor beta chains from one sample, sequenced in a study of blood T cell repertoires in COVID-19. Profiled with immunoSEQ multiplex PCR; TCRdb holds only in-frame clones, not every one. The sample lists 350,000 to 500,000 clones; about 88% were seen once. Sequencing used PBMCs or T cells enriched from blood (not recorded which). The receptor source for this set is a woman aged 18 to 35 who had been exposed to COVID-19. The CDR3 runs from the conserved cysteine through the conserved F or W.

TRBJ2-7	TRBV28	CASIRGGTGPYEQYF
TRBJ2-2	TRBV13	CASSGLGQANTGELFF
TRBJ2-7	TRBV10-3	CAIRDGTSGRGYEQYF
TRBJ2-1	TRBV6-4	CASSPRGGSSSYNEQFF
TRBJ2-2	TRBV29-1	CSVEGRGPPSGELFF
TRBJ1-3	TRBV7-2	CASSFVSGMDGNTIYF
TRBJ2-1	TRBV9	CASSHSNEQFF
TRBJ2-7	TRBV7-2	CASSFRGPYEQYF
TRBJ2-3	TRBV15	CATSSLLAGGTDTQYF
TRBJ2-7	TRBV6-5	CASSYSGQRYEQYF
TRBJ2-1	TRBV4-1	CASSQEGTSGGLTNEQFF
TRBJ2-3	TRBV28	CASSLMEGPDTQYF
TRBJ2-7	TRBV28	CASTATSGNSYEQYF
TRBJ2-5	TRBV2	CASSEGTSGSRETQYF
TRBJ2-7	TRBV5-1	CASSLKTGGLYEQYF
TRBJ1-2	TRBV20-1	CSAGQEPGYTF
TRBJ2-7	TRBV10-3	CAIAPGQAYEQYF
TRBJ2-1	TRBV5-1	CASSGAADRAINEQFF
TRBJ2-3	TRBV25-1	CASSARPTGSDTQYF
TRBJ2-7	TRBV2	CASRDPGLAGVEQYF
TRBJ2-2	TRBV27	CASSLKGLQNTGELFF
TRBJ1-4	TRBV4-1	CASSPNRGPLNEKLFF
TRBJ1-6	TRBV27	CASSERVAPLHF
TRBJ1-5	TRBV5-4	CASSLHYSNQPQHF
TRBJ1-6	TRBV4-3	CASSKTGGSPLHF
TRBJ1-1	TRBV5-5	CASSLLGVVSEAFF
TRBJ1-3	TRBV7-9	CASKPPPRGLFGNTIYF
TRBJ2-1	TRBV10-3	CAISESPVDEQFF
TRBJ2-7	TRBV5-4	CASSRTGADEQYF
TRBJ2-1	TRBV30	CAWTSGQASNEQFF
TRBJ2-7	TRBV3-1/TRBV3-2	CASSQGSARAGFHEQYF
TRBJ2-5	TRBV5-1	CASSWAQETQYF
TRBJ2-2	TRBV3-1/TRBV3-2	CASSQGLAGSTGELFF
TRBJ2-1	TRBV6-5	CASTGLADYNEQFF
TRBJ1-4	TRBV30	CAWSVLLGLNEKLFF
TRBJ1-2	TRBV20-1	CSASNQNYGYTF
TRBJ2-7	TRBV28	CASSTNSPYEQYF
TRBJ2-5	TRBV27	CASSFAGETQYF
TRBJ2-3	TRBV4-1	CASSQGRLAGSSTDTQYF
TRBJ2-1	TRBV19	CASSFTGQYNEQFF
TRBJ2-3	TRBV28	CASTSGLDTQYF